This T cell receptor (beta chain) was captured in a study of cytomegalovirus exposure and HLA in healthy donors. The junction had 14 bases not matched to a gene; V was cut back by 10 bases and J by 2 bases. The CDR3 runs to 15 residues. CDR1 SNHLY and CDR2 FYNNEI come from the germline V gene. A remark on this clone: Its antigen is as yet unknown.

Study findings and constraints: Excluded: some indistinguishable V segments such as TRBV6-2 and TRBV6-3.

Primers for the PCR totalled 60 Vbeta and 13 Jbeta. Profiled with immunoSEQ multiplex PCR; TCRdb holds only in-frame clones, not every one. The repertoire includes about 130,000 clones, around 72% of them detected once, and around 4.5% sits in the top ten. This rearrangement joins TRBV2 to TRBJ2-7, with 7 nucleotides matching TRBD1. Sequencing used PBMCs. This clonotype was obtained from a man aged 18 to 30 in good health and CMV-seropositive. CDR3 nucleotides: TGTGCCAACAGAGAGACAGGGTTCCCAACCTACGAGCAGTACTTC. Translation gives CANRETGFPTYEQYF.